The T cell receptor (beta chain) described here comes from a study of cytomegalovirus exposure and HLA in healthy donors. Study observations and caveats: Looking again later, the authors saw that most CMV-associated TCR beta chains seemed HLA-restricted. Earlier analysis yielded a pattern in which most TCR beta V segments were productive about 90% or about 30% of the time. Reportedly, a later analysis found an Asian-associated ancestry cluster had fewer N-insertions than the roughly 670-donor mean.

This clone has a single count. The antigen remains undetermined. At collection, donors were nominally healthy, but unrecorded immune exposures were probable. Both 60 Vbeta primers and 13 Jbeta primers went into the PCR. The assay was immunoSEQ multiplex PCR, and TCRdb's table has in-frame clones only and misses some. The sample includes about 130,000 clones, 79% of them seen just once. CDR1 is SEHNR, CDR2 FQNEAQ, per germline (reference sequence). V shed 8 bases and J 1 base; nucleotides not matched to a gene: 3. CDR3 length: 13 residues. The clonotype comes from a man in his late teens or twenties in good health and CMV-seronegative. The V gene is TRBV7-9, the J gene TRBJ2-7; 9 bases match TRBD2. Material for sequencing was PBMCs. Here the CDR3 reads CASASGTSYEQYF. CDR3 coding DNA: TGTGCCAGCGCTAGCGGGACTTCCTACGAGCAGTACTTC.